Listed here are 21 T cell receptor beta chains from one sample, sequenced in a study of blood T cell repertoires in COVID-19. Sequencing used immunoSEQ multiplex PCR; TCRdb keeps in-frame clones, though not all of them. The sample contains 350,000 to 500,000 clones, roughly 90% of which appear only once. Sequencing was carried out using peripheral blood. Source of these receptors: a man aged 18-30 years with COVID-19, enrolled during active disease.

The genes are TRBV29-1 and TRBJ1-1; D call uncertain. Trimming took 4 bases from V and 0 from J, leaving 9 bases between them. Germline lookup yields CDR1 SQVTM and CDR2 ANQGSEA. This CDR3 contains 13 residues. CDR3 DNA: TGCAGCGTTGCCGGGATTATGAACACTGAAGCTTTCTTT. Encoded protein: CSVAGIMNTEAFF.

The V gene is TRBV28, the J gene TRBJ2-1, with a tentative D call TRBD1 (5 bases). Deletions cut 2 bases from V and 7 bases from J, with 9 bases between. Germline V gives CDR1 MDHEN, CDR2 SYDVKM. The CDR3 runs to 13 residues. The CDR3 sequence is CASSLGAANEQFF. The CDR3 nucleotides read TGTGCCAGCAGTTTAGGGGCAGCTAATGAGCAGTTCTTC.

The chain joins TRBV6-1 to TRBJ1-2; D not resolved. The CDR3 is 15 residues long. The ends were cut back, 2 bases at V and 0 bases at J, with 10 bases in the middle. CDR1 and CDR2 from the germline V gene are MNHNS and SASEGT. CDR3 bases: TGTGCCAGCAGTGAATACTACCCATCTAACTATGGCTACACCTTC. This gives the protein CASSEYYPSNYGYTF.

V gene TRBV11-2 combines with J gene TRBJ1-1, with D hard to call. V was pared by 5 bases and J by 3 bases, with 16 bases between. Germline assignment: CDR1 SGHAT and CDR2 FQNNGV. CDR3 length equals 15 residues. This CDR3 reads CASSPPQARYTEAFF. CDR3 DNA: TGTGCCAGCAGCCCCCCCCAGGCTCGATACACTGAAGCTTTCTTT.

The rearrangement links TRBV5-5 to TRBJ2-3; 9 bases agree with TRBD2. The ends lost 0 bases at V and 0 bases at J; junction bases unmatched: 2. Germline CDR1 and CDR2: SGHKS and YYEKEE (reference sequence). The CDR3 has 16 residues. CDR3 in amino acids: CASSLATSGSTDTQYF. In nucleotides, the CDR3 is TGTGCCAGCAGCTTGGCCACTAGCGGGAGCACAGATACGCAGTATTTT.

The chain joins TRBV6-5 to TRBJ1-2; 8 nucleotides line up with TRBD1. V lost 0 bases and J lost 8; bases outside the gene matches: 8. The germline V gene has CDR1 MNHEY and CDR2 SVGAGI. The CDR3 is made up of 15 amino acids. CDR3 bases: TGTGCCAGCAGTTACTCGGGGACAGGATTGGGCGGCTACACCTTC. Translating gives CASSYSGTGLGGYTF.

The chain has TRBV13 and TRBJ2-2, with D perhaps TRBD1 (5 bases). The germline gives CDR1 PRHDT, CDR2 FYEKMQ (reference sequence). The CDR3 extends over 13 amino acids. V was clipped by 2 bases and J by 6 bases, with 7 bases between them. This CDR3 reads CASSLKGAGELFF. The CDR3 region has the DNA TGTGCCAGCAGCTTAAAAGGGGCCGGGGAGCTGTTTTTT.

This sequence joins TRBV9 and TRBJ1-1; 7 bases line up with TRBD1. The length of the CDR3 is 14 residues. The junction had 3 bases not matched to a gene; V was cut back by 3 bases and J by 1 base. CDR1 is SGDLS, CDR2 YYNGEE, per germline. The chain's CDR3 is CASSGRDRNTEAFF. The CDR3 coding sequence is TGTGCCAGCAGCGGCCGGGACAGGAACACTGAAGCTTTCTTT. The whole variable domain, remainder taken from reference TRBV9 and TRBJ1-1, is DSGVTQTPKHLITATGQRVTLRCSPRSGDLSVYWYQQSLDQGLQFLIQYYNGEERAKGNILERFSAQQFPDLHSELNLSSLELGDSALYFCASSGRDRNTEAFFGQGTRLTVV.

This clone came up a few times. V and J are TRBV4-1 and TRBJ2-1; TRBD2 matches 9 bases. Unmatched junction bases numbered 2, after V lost 4 bases and J lost 7 bases. In germline, CDR1 is MGHRA, CDR2 YSYEKL. This CDR3 contains 13 residues. The CDR3 region has the DNA TGCGCCAGCAGCCCGAGCGGGAGGAATGAGCAGTTCTTC. As protein: CASSPSGRNEQFF.

The chain employs TRBV7-9 and TRBJ2-7, with 7 bases matching TRBD2. The germline V gene has CDR1 SEHNR and CDR2 FQNEAQ (reference sequence). V lost 1 base to trimming and J lost 6 bases; unmatched junction nucleotides: 6. This CDR3 has 14 amino acids. CDR3 in DNA: TGTGCCAGCAGCTTAGTCCAGCGGGGTCCCGAGCAGTACTTC. This sequence encodes CASSLVQRGPEQYF.

The CDR3 loop reads CASGPSGREYEQYF. The CDR3 DNA sequence: TGTGCTAGTGGCCCGAGCGGGAGAGAGTATGAGCAGTACTTC. The chain links TRBV12-5 to TRBJ2-7; 8 nucleotides agree with TRBD2. V shed 6 bases and J 7 bases; nucleotides not matched to a gene: 11. The CDR3 length is 14 residues. The germline gives CDR1 LGHNT, CDR2 FRNRAP.

This clone was seen only once. The rearrangement links TRBV2 to TRBJ2-1; 13 nucleotides match TRBD2. Germline V CDR1 and CDR2: SNHLY, FYNNEI. Trimming cost V 7 bases and J 0 bases; bases outside gene matches: 12. There are 19 residues in the CDR3. The chain's CDR3 is CASTKLAGGVPSSYNEQFF. CDR3 DNA sequence: TGTGCCAGCACCAAACTAGCGGGAGGGGTCCCCAGCTCCTACAATGAGCAGTTCTTC.

This clone showed up just once. The V call is TRBV7-6, the J call TRBJ1-3; 10 nucleotides match TRBD1. Germline V gene sequence: CDR1 SGHVS, CDR2 FNYEAQ. The CDR3 loop spans 15 amino acids. Trimming removed 4 bases from V and 2 bases from J; junction bases left unmatched: 2. The chain's CDR3 is CASSSGTGAGNTIYF. In DNA form, the CDR3 reads TGTGCCAGCAGCTCGGGGACAGGGGCTGGAAACACCATATATTTT.

The chain is built from TRBV19 and TRBJ2-3, with a weak D call TRBD1 (6 bases). This CDR3 spans 17 amino acids. V lost 5 bases and J lost 2, with 20 bases in between. Germline V gives CDR1 LNHDA, CDR2 SQIVND (reference sequence). CDR3 sequence reads: CASSPKDSPIFTDTQYF. The CDR3 coding sequence is TGTGCCAGTAGTCCCAAGGACAGCCCGATCTTCACAGATACGCAGTATTTT.

The chain joins TRBV24-1 to TRBJ1-1; 8 bases line up with TRBD1. The CDR3 contains 13 residues. CDR1 and CDR2 (germline): KGHDR, SFDVKD. With V trimmed by 9 bases and J by 1 base, 3 bases remained unmatched. The CDR3 DNA reads TGTGCCACCGGGACAGGTTCGAACACTGAAGCTTTCTTT. Protein: CATGTGSNTEAFF.

This clone has only one observation. The rearrangement joins TRBV5-1 to TRBJ1-1, with D possibly TRBD1 on 6 matching bases. V dropped 1 base and J dropped 4 bases, with 11 bases sitting between them. In germline, CDR1 is SGHRS, CDR2 YFSETQ. This CDR3 spans 14 amino acids. The CDR3, as DNA: TGCGCCAGCAGCTTGAGGTACAGGGCCACTGAAGCTTTCTTT. This gives the protein CASSLRYRATEAFF.

The chain recombines TRBV11-2 with TRBJ2-1, with TRBD2 matching over 8 bases. V dropped 4 bases and J dropped 8; count of bases not matched to a gene: 10. Per germline, CDR1 SGHAT and CDR2 FQNNGV. This CDR3 has 15 residues. DNA of the CDR3: TGTGCCAGCAGCTCCGGACCAGCGGGAGTGGATGAGCAGTTCTTC. Translation gives CASSSGPAGVDEQFF.

This clone has only one observation. The chain links TRBV29-1 to TRBJ2-7; D not certain. CDR1 SQVTM and CDR2 ANQGSEA come from the germline V gene. The CDR3 spans 13 residues. Trimming took 4 bases from V and 0 from J, leaving 10 bases between them. CDR3 protein: CSVVELSSYEQYF. In nucleotides, the CDR3 is TGCAGCGTTGTAGAACTTAGCTCCTACGAGCAGTACTTC.

This chain connects TRBV19 to TRBJ2-7; 7 nucleotides agree with TRBD2. CDR3 length: 13 residues. V shed 6 bases and J 6 bases; nucleotides not matched to a gene: 8. Germline values: CDR1 LNHDA, CDR2 SQIVND (reference sequence). Here the CDR3 reads CASRMGGGSEQYF. CDR3 DNA: TGTGCCAGTAGAATGGGGGGGGGTTCCGAGCAGTACTTC.

In this sample, this clone turned up once. The chain employs TRBV19 and TRBJ1-1, with D possibly being TRBD1 (6 bases). Trimming cost V 1 base and J 7 bases, with 16 bases left between them. The length of the CDR3 is 15 residues. Germline V gene lookup returns CDR1 LNHDA and CDR2 SQIVND (reference sequence). The CDR3 nucleotides read TGTGCCAGTAGTATAGTAGGAGGACAGAAGTATGAAGCTTTCTTT. Residues: CASSIVGGQKYEAFF.

The chain combines TRBV6-6 with TRBJ1-1, with 7 nucleotides matching TRBD1. CDR1 and CDR2 from the germline V gene are MNHNY and SVGAGI (reference sequence). V was clipped by 7 bases and J by 10 bases; unmatched bases: 6. The CDR3 loop spans 11 amino acids. The CDR3 loop reads CASTETGLAFF. CDR3 nucleotide sequence: TGTGCCAGCACCGAGACAGGGCTAGCTTTCTTT.